These T cell receptor beta chains were read from a single sample in a study of cytomegalovirus exposure and HLA in healthy donors. Method: immunoSEQ multiplex PCR; TCRdb's copy keeps in-frame clones and lacks some. This repertoire includes 90,000 to 150,000 clones. Sequenced material: PBMCs. All receptors come from a man aged 18 to 30 in good health and CMV-seronegative. The CDR3 runs from the conserved cysteine through the conserved F or W. The order of the fields is D gene, J gene, V gene, CDR3 protein, CDR3 DNA. D genes are given only for firm matches.

- TRBJ2-1 TRBV5-1 CASSPDNEQFF TGCGCCAGCAGCCCAGACAATGAGCAGTTCTTC
TRBD2 TRBJ2-7 TRBV27 CASSPREGSSYEQYF TGTGCCAGCAGCCCCCGGGAGGGAAGCTCCTACGAGCAGTACTTC
- TRBJ2-1 TRBV7-9 CASRASGLGGLQLDEQFF TGTGCCAGCAGGGCCTCCGGTTTAGGGGGACTACAACTGGATGAGCAGTTCTTC
- TRBJ2-4 TRBV27 CASSPSGYQNIQYF TGTGCCAGCAGTCCCTCAGGTTACCAAAACATTCAGTACTTC
- TRBJ2-3 TRBV19 CASSIPGSTDTQYF TGTGCCAGTAGTATCCCCGGGAGCACAGATACGCAGTATTTT
TRBD1 TRBJ2-4 TRBV5-5 CASSLQGQDAIQYF TGTGCCAGCAGCTTGCAAGGACAGGATGCCATTCAGTACTTC
- TRBJ1-2 TRBV30 CAWGQGFGYGYTF TGTGCCTGGGGCCAGGGGTTTGGCTATGGCTACACCTTC
- TRBJ2-7 TRBV7-9 CASSLELPHEQYF TGTGCCAGCAGCTTAGAATTGCCCCACGAGCAGTACTTC
TRBD2 TRBJ2-1 TRBV14 CASSQQGLAGAHNEQFF TGTGCCAGCAGCCAACAAGGACTAGCGGGAGCTCACAATGAGCAGTTCTTC
TRBD1 TRBJ2-1 TRBV19 CASIPGQGYNEQFF TGTGCCAGTATTCCGGGACAGGGCTACAATGAGCAGTTCTTC
- TRBJ1-2 TRBV30 CAYPRGGPFYGYTF TGTGCCTACCCTCGGGGGGGGCCCTTCTATGGCTACACCTTC
TRBD2 TRBJ2-3 TRBV7-9 CASSLAGGSADTQYF TGTGCCAGCAGCTTAGCGGGAGGGTCGGCAGATACGCAGTATTTT
- TRBJ2-7 TRBV30 CAWRPTGFGEQYF TGTGCCTGGAGACCTACAGGGTTCGGCGAGCAGTACTTC
- TRBJ1-1 TRBV9 CASSTWDSEAFF TGTGCCAGCAGCACCTGGGACTCTGAAGCTTTCTTT
- TRBJ1-6 TRBV12-5 CASGLTGETFNSPLHF TGTGCTAGTGGTTTAACGGGAGAGACCTTTAATTCACCCCTCCACTTT
TRBD2 TRBJ2-6 TRBV5-1 CASSPLAGRGANVLTF TGCGCCAGCAGCCCCTTAGCGGGTCGTGGGGCCAACGTCCTGACTTTC
- TRBJ1-5 TRBV11-2 CASSRYGGQPQHF TGTGCCAGCAGCCGATATGGAGGGCAGCCCCAGCATTTT
TRBD2 TRBJ2-1 TRBV14 CASSSRTGGTYNEQFF TGTGCCAGCAGCTCCCGGACGGGAGGCACATACAATGAGCAGTTCTTC
- TRBJ2-7 TRBV28 CASSPTGTYEQYF TGTGCCAGCAGCCCGACAGGAACCTACGAGCAGTACTTC
- TRBJ2-2 TRBV9 CASSVDPSVAGELFF TGTGCCAGCAGCGTAGACCCTAGCGTGGCCGGGGAGCTGTTTTTT
- TRBJ2-1 TRBV7-9 CASSLTGVNEQFF TGTGCCAGCAGCTTGACGGGAGTGAATGAGCAGTTCTTC
- TRBJ2-1 TRBV27 CASSRGGYSKDNEQFF TGTGCCAGCAGCCGTGGGGGGTACAGTAAAGACAATGAGCAGTTCTTC
TRBD1 TRBJ1-2 TRBV28 CASSPYGQGVIYGYTF TGTGCCAGCAGTCCGTATGGACAGGGGGTAATCTATGGCTACACCTTC
- TRBJ1-2 TRBV2 CASSRGLAYGYTF TGTGCCAGCAGTAGAGGGTTAGCCTATGGCTACACCTTC
- TRBJ1-5 TRBV5-8 CASSGGDFSNQPQHF TGTGCCAGCAGCGGGGGGGATTTTAGCAATCAGCCCCAGCATTTT
- TRBJ1-1 TRBV28 CASEGDTEAFF TGTGCCAGCGAGGGGGACACTGAAGCTTTCTTT
- TRBJ1-1 TRBV28 CASSPSRGYTEAFF TGTGCCAGCAGTCCGTCCCGGGGTTACACTGAAGCTTTCTTT
- TRBJ2-3 TRBV27 CASSNLGTDTQYF TGTGCCAGCAGTAACTTAGGCACAGATACGCAGTATTTT
TRBD1 TRBJ2-7 TRBV19 CATKLDRGDYEQYF TGTGCCACCAAATTAGACAGGGGAGACTACGAGCAGTACTTC
TRBD2 TRBJ2-1 TRBV6-1 CASSETSGSYNEQFF TGTGCCAGCAGTGAAACTAGCGGGAGCTACAATGAGCAGTTCTTC
- TRBJ1-3 TRBV2 CATAEQGASGNTIYF TGTGCCACCGCGGAACAGGGCGCCTCTGGAAACACCATATATTTT
TRBD1 TRBJ2-5 TRBV19 CASSIRDRETQYF TGTGCCAGTAGTATACGGGACAGAGAGACCCAGTACTTC
TRBD2 TRBJ2-5 TRBV10-1 CASSLTSGGAETQYF TGCGCCAGCTCCTTGACTAGCGGGGGAGCAGAGACCCAGTACTTC
- TRBJ1-1 TRBV14 CASSFPGVRNTEAFF TGTGCCAGCAGTTTCCCAGGGGTCCGGAACACTGAAGCTTTCTTT
- TRBJ2-2 TRBV9 CASSVATDYSLTGELFF TGTGCCAGCAGCGTAGCTACCGACTACTCCCTAACCGGGGAGCTGTTTTTT
- TRBJ2-7 TRBV18 CASSSRRVEQYF TGTGCCAGCTCATCCCGCCGGGTCGAGCAGTACTTC
- TRBJ2-1 TRBV27 CASRTPSSYNEQFF TGTGCCAGCAGAACCCCGAGCTCCTACAATGAGCAGTTCTTC
TRBD1 TRBJ1-2 TRBV28 CASTDRTSYGYTF TGTGCCAGCACGGACAGGACCAGCTATGGCTACACCTTC
- TRBJ2-7 TRBV6-6 CASSSFHSSEQYF TGTGCCAGCAGTTCCTTTCACTCGTCGGAGCAGTACTTC
TRBD2 TRBJ2-1 TRBV5-1 CASSSDSPLRENNEQFF TGCGCCAGCAGCTCCGATTCTCCTCTGCGGGAGAACAATGAGCAGTTCTTC
TRBD1 TRBJ1-1 TRBV27 CASSFQTGGSRGKTEAFF TGTGCCAGCAGTTTTCAGACAGGGGGGTCCAGGGGAAAGACTGAAGCTTTCTTT
- TRBJ1-3 TRBV19 CASSTLPGGGNTIYF TGTGCCAGTAGCACTCTTCCGGGGGGTGGAAACACCATATATTTT
TRBD1 TRBJ1-3 TRBV30 CAVKQGRRWSSGNTIYF TGTGCCGTAAAACAGGGGAGGAGGTGGTCCTCTGGAAACACCATATATTTT
TRBD1 TRBJ1-2 TRBV9 CASSSPTGGTNYGYTF TGTGCCAGCAGCTCCCCAACAGGGGGAACTAACTATGGCTACACCTTC
TRBD1 TRBJ2-7 TRBV6-1 CASRAGTGVYEQYF TGTGCCAGCAGGGCCGGGACAGGGGTCTACGAGCAGTACTTC
- TRBJ2-3 TRBV7-7 CASSPGGRNTQYF TGTGCTAGCAGCCCAGGAGGGAGGAATACGCAGTATTTT
TRBD1 TRBJ1-5 TRBV30 CAWKPVLTGVGQPQHF TGTGCCTGGAAGCCCGTCCTGACAGGGGTAGGCCAGCCCCAGCATTTT
TRBD1 TRBJ1-2 TRBV28 CASSLGDRVTGYTF TGTGCCAGCAGTTTAGGGGACAGGGTAACTGGCTACACCTTC
- TRBJ2-4 TRBV27 CASSLQGFENIQYF TGTGCCAGCAGTTTACAGGGTTTCGAAAACATTCAGTACTTC
TRBD1 TRBJ2-1 TRBV11-2 CASSPRDRPYNEQFF TGTGCCAGCAGCCCCCGGGACAGACCCTACAATGAGCAGTTCTTC